The TCR beta chain under discussion was sequenced for a study of shared clonotypes between healthy human individuals. V lost 4 bases to trimming and J lost 7 bases; unmatched junction nucleotides: 12. Germline loops: CDR1 SGHDT, CDR2 YYEEEE. The CDR3 extends over 16 amino acids. About this clone itself: What it binds is unknown.

There were no recent acute infections or vaccinations among the donors, who were healthy HIV-negative adults. Profiling relied on immunoSEQ multiplex PCR, and the TCRdb table lists in-frame clones only, not all of them. The sample includes approximately 2.3 million clones, more than 85% of them seen just once. Study-wide findings and caveats: Even with large depth, rarefaction showed that sorted-subset sequencing was incomplete. Clonotypes shared by all four donors outscored non-shared clonotypes in generation probability. Investigators collected only blood, and repertoires in tissues likely differ.

The receptor was derived from a man aged 18 to 29 in good health. Some clones in this sample may be carry-over from other donors' samples. J is TRBJ2-7 and V is TRBV5-6, with 12 bases aligning to TRBD2. The sample consisted of naive CD4+ T cells from PBMCs. Subset: CD45RA+ positively selected. Here the CDR3 reads CASSAGRLAGVGEQYF. Here the CDR3 DNA reads TGTGCCAGCAGCGCCGGTCGACTAGCGGGAGTGGGGGAGCAGTACTTC.